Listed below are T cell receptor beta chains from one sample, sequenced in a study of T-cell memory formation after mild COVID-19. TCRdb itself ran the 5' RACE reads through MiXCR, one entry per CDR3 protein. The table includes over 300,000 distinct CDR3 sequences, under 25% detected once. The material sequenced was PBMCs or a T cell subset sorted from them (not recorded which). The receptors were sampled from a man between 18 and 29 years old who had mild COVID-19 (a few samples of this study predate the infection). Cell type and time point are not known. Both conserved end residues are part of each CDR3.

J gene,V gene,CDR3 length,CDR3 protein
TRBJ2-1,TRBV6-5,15,CASRKQGAGNNEQFF
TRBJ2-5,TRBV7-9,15,CASSVTGSLLETQYF
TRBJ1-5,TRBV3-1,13,CASSQDKDQPQHF
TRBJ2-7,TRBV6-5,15,CASSVRDRGSREQYF
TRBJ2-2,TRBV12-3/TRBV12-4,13,CATRRGNTGELFF
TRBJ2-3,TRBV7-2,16,CASSLAGTSSPDTQYF
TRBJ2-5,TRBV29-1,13,CSVEGQPWETQYF
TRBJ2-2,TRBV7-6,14,CASSLGRSTGELFF
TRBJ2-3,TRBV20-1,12,CSARAGTDTQYF
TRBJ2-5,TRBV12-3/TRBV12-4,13,CASSPPSGETQYF
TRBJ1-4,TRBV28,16,CASSFPQDRGDEKLFF
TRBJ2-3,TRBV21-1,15,CASSKVRASTDTQYF
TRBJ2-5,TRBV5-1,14,CASSSRTAGETQYF
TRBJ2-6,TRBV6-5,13,CASSISGDNVLTF
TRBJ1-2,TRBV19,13,CASGTVANYGYTF
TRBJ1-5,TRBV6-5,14,CASSYRGWSQPQHF
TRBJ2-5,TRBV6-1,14,CARQTGPRSETQYF
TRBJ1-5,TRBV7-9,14,CASSSASGNQPQHF
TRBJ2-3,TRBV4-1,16,CASSRLGEINTDTQYF
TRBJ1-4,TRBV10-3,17,CATSGGPQGPTNEKLFF
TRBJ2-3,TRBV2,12,CASTKGRDTQYF
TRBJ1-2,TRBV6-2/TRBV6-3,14,CASSSRGWNYGYTF
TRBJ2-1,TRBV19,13,CASSEQGLGEQFF
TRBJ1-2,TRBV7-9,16,CASSNRDRGANYGYTF
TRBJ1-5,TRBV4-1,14,CASSQGRGSQPQHF
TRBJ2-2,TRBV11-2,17,CASSLASLRDNTGELFF
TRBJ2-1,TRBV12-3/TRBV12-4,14,CASTRLGEQGEQFF
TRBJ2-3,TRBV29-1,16,CSVVDLGQGVTDTQYF
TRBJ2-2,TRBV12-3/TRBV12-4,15,CASSLQGTNTGELFF
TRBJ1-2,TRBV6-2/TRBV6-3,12,CASSTDSKGYTF
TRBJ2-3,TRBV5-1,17,CASSLVLAGGNVDTQYF
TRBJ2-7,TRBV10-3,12,CAIRGGPHEQYF
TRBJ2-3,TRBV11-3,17,CASSLDGPGGGTDTQYF
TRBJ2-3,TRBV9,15,CASSVAGGSTDTQYF
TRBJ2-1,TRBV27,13,CASSSGLYNEQFF
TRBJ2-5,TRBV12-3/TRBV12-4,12,CASSSGGETQYF
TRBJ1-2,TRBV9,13,CASSVVANYGYTF
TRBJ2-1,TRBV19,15,CASNSPGGYVTEQFF
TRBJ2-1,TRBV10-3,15,CAISESIPRNNEQFF
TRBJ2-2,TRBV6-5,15,CASSYRQGLTGELFF
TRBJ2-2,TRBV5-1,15,CASSLVRGPTGELFF
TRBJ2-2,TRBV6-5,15,CASTVGGGITGELFF
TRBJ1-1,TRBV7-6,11,CASSGEGEAFF
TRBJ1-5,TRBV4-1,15,CASSQTQGGNQPQHF
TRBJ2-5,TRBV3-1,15,CASSPISRAWETQYF
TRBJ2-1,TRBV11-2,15,CASSLVPGSYNEQFF
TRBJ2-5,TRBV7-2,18,CASSLSFSGGVRQETQYF
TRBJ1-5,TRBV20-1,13,CSASRDSYQPQHF
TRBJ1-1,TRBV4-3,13,CASSQEDNTEAFF